A single sample is the source of the 32 T cell receptor beta chains below, sequenced in a study of human T cells and chemical hapten exposure. Time point defined: pre-sensitization, week 0. The treatment was: therapeutic diphenylcyclopropenone sensitization with weekly scalp DPC. Via MiXCR, TCRdb re-called the RACE reads, giving one row per CDR3 protein. This table holds around 380,000 distinct CDR3 sequences, roughly 6% found once. Sequenced here: whole blood, sampled in connection with sensitization to the hapten diphenylcyclopropenone (DPC). These receptors originate from a woman in her late teens or twenties with alopecia areata. Some clones in this sample may be carry-over from other donors' samples.

This clonotype turned up a few times. The DNA is omitted, as the CDR3 cannot be located on it reliably, and the CDR3 follows TCRdb's listing. The chain couples TRBV20-1 to TRBJ1-5; the D segment call TRBD1 is taken from the table without a DNA check. Both ends counted, the CDR3 spans 18 residues. Germline assignment: CDR1 DFQATT and CDR2 SNEGSKA (reference sequence). CDR3 sequence: CRDNYGCAGGACNQPQHF.

This clonotype came up many times. The V and J genes are TRBV6-1 and TRBJ1-1, with unresolved D. The CDR3 is 13 amino acids. Trimming removed 5 bases at V and 5 bases at J, with 12 bases between. Germline CDR1 reads MNHNS; CDR2 reads SASEGT. CDR3 coding DNA: TGTGCCAGCAGTTGGACGGATCAGACTGAAGCTTTCTTT. Residues: CASSWTDQTEAFF.

The chain uses TRBV2 and TRBJ1-4; D may be TRBD1 (5 bases). Deletions cut 8 bases from V and 4 bases from J, with 11 bases between. The CDR3 totals 13 residues. Germline loops: CDR1 SNHLY, CDR2 FYNNEI. The DNA of the CDR3 is TGTGCCAGCGGGAGGGGTCTTAATGAAAAACTGTTTTTT. Translating it yields CASGRGLNEKLFF. Looking up the rest from reference TRBV2 and TRBJ1-4 gives the full variable domain: EPEVTQTPSHQVTQMGQEVILRCVPISNHLYFYWYRQILGQKVEFLVSFYNNEISEKSEIFDDQFSVERPDGSNFTLKIRSTKLEDSAMYFCASGRGLNEKLFFGSGTQLSVL.

This chain connects TRBV9 to TRBJ2-1; D is uncertain. V was cut by 2 bases and J by 10 bases, with 10 bases left in between. CDR3 length: 12 amino acids. The germline gives CDR1 SGDLS, CDR2 YYNGEE. The chain's CDR3 is CASSVGPHEQFF. The CDR3 nucleotides are TGTGCCAGCAGCGTTGGCCCGCACGAGCAGTTCTTC. Full variable domain (outside the CDR3, taken from reference TRBV9 and TRBJ2-1): DSGVTQTPKHLITATGQRVTLRCSPRSGDLSVYWYQQSLDQGLQFLIQYYNGEERAKGNILERFSAQQFPDLHSELNLSSLELGDSALYFCASSVGPHEQFFGPGTRLTVL.

In its sample, this clonotype was seen a few times. The CDR3 region is CASSLGGGANEQFF. The CDR3 DNA reads as TGTGCCAGCAGTTTGGGTGGGGGGGCCAATGAGCAGTTCTTC. V is TRBV28 and J is TRBJ2-1; the D gene is possibly TRBD2 (7 bases). V was trimmed by 3 bases and J by 6 bases, leaving 12 bases between them. Germline assignment: CDR1 MDHEN and CDR2 SYDVKM. This CDR3 spans 14 amino acids.

This chain connects TRBV4-2 to TRBJ2-3, with no clear D. Germline-derived CDR1 and CDR2 are LGHNA and YNFKEQ. V was cut by 1 base and J by 5 bases, with 7 bases left in between. The CDR3 runs 13 residues. The CDR3 region is CASSQAKKDTQYF. The CDR3 DNA reads TGTGCCAGCAGCCAAGCTAAGAAAGATACGCAGTATTTT.

The chain employs TRBV2 and TRBJ1-5; D may be TRBD1 (6 bases). Trimming took 3 bases from V and 6 from J, leaving 18 bases between them. The CDR3 has 16 residues. Germline-derived CDR1 and CDR2 are SNHLY and FYNNEI. CDR3 residues: CASSEETGGGGQPQHF. DNA for the CDR3: TGTGCCAGCAGTGAGGAGACTGGAGGGGGGGGTCAGCCCCAGCATTTT.

This clonotype was detected ten times or more. The chain couples TRBV12-3 or TRBV12-4 to TRBJ2-3, with TRBD2 as a possible D gene (5 bases). The CDR3 loop spans 14 amino acids. Trimming left V 5 bases short and J 1 base short, with 10 bases between. In DNA form, the CDR3 reads TGTGCCAGCAGTGAAGATAGCGGCACAGATACGCAGTATTTT. Its protein is CASSEDSGTDTQYF.

This clonotype turned up a few times. The chain joins TRBV5-1 to TRBJ2-3, with D possibly being TRBD1 or TRBD2 (5 bases each). CDR1 and CDR2 (germline): SGHRS, YFSETQ. CDR3 length equals 15 residues. V lost 1 base to trimming and J lost 2 bases, with 11 bases between them. The CDR3, as DNA: TGCGCCAGCAGCTTGTCTCTGGGGGTCACAGATACGCAGTATTTT. This codes for CASSLSLGVTDTQYF.

This clonotype was counted at least ten times. This chain uses TRBV6-6 with TRBJ2-5; no clear D. CDR1 and CDR2 from the germline V gene are MNHNY and SVGAGI (reference sequence). CDR3 length: 17 amino acids. Between the trimmed V and J ends, which lost 0 bases and 2 bases, there was a span of 16 bases. Here the CDR3 DNA reads TGTGCCAGCAGTTACTCGTACCTACAGATGGGGCAAGAGACCCAGTACTTC. The encoded protein is CASSYSYLQMGQETQYF.

This clonotype was counted only a few times. The chain employs TRBV3-1 and TRBJ1-2, with D maybe TRBD1 (5 bases). CDR1 and CDR2 from the germline V gene are LGHDT and YNNKEL (reference sequence). Trimming removed 0 bases at V and 8 bases at J, with 16 bases between. The CDR3 totals 15 residues. CDR3 in amino acids: CASSQEGFGGGGYTF. The CDR3 bases are TGTGCCAGCAGCCAAGAGGGCTTCGGGGGAGGAGGCTACACCTTC. The whole variable domain, filled in from reference TRBV3-1 and TRBJ1-2, reads DTAVSQTPKYLVTQMGNDKSIKCEQNLGHDTMYWYKQDSKKFLKIMFSYNNKELIINETVPNRFSPKSPDKAHLNLHINSLELGDSAVYFCASSQEGFGGGGYTFGSGTRLTVV.

Many counts were recorded for this clonotype. The rearrangement joins TRBV25-1 to TRBJ2-3; D may correspond to TRBD1 or TRBD2 (7 bases each). The V end lost 4 bases, the J end lost 9 bases, and 17 bases lay between the germline ends. The germline gives CDR1 MGHDK, CDR2 SYGVNS. The CDR3 is made up of 14 amino acids. CDR3 in DNA: TGTGCCAGCAGTGGGGGGGGGCAGACAGGGACGCAGTATTTT. This gives the protein CASSGGGQTGTQYF. Combining the CDR3 with reference TRBV25-1 and TRBJ2-3 gives the whole variable domain EADIYQTPRYLVIGTGKKITLECSQTMGHDKMYWYQQDPGMELHLIHYSYGVNSTEKGDLSSESTVSRIRTEHFPLTLESARPSHTSQYLCASSGGGQTGTQYFGPGTRLTVL.

This clonotype has just a few counts. The chain joins TRBV7-9 to TRBJ1-1; no definite D call. V lost 1 base, J lost 4 bases, and 10 bases lay in between. The CDR3 is 14 amino acids. Germline V gives CDR1 SEHNR, CDR2 FQNEAQ (reference sequence). The CDR3 sequence is CASSLEARATEAFF. The CDR3 coding sequence is TGTGCCAGCAGCTTAGAGGCGCGGGCCACTGAAGCTTTCTTT.

Ten or more counts support this clonotype. The chain couples TRBV7-3 to TRBJ2-2; D unclear. The CDR3 runs 11 residues. V was pared by 2 bases and J by 6 bases, with 1 base between. Germline CDR1 and CDR2: SGHTA and FQGTGA. In nucleotides, the CDR3 is TGTGCCAGCAGCTTATCCGGGGAGCTGTTTTTT. It encodes CASSLSGELFF.

This clonotype showed up just a few times. The J gene is TRBJ1-4, the V gene TRBV7-8; TRBD1 is a possible D gene (5 bases). The V end was cut by 5 bases, the J end by 5 bases, with 12 bases between. Germline-derived CDR1 and CDR2 are SGHVS and FQNEAQ. The CDR3 runs 14 residues. DNA for the CDR3: TGTGCCAGCAGCGCAACAGGACTAAATGAAAAACTGTTTTTT. The encoded protein is CASSATGLNEKLFF. Filled out from reference TRBV7-8 and TRBJ1-4, the complete variable domain reads GAGVSQSPRYKVAKRGQDVALRCDPISGHVSLFWYQQALGQGPEFLTYFQNEAQLDKSGLPSDRFFAERPEGSVSTLKIQRTQQEDSAVYLCASSATGLNEKLFFGSGTQLSVL.

The chain joins TRBV7-2 to TRBJ1-6; D possibly corresponds to TRBD1 (5 bases). CDR3 length: 14 amino acids. V was pared by 6 bases and J by 8 bases, with 14 bases between. CDR1 and CDR2 (germline): SGHTA, FQGNSA. The CDR3 bases are TGTGCCAGCAGGCCCGGGACGGCGGATTCACCCCTCCACTTT. This gives the protein CASRPGTADSPLHF.

There are many counts of this clonotype. The CDR3 loop is CASSQPPTGDQETQYF. CDR3 sequence (DNA): TGTGCCAGCAGCCAACCACCCACAGGAGACCAAGAGACCCAGTACTTC. This sequence joins TRBV3-1 and TRBJ2-5; D possibly corresponds to TRBD1 (5 bases). Trimming took off 2 bases at V and 0 bases at J, with 13 bases between the two ends. The germline CDR1 and CDR2 sequences are LGHDT and YNNKEL (reference sequence). This CDR3 spans 16 amino acids.

The CDR3 DNA is TGTGCCAGCAGCATACAGGGTGGGGCCGGGGAGCTGTTTTTT. It yields the protein CASSIQGGAGELFF. V is TRBV7-2 and J is TRBJ2-2; maybe TRBD1 (6 bases). V was trimmed by 5 bases and J by 6 bases, leaving 13 bases between them. Germline CDR1 SGHTA, CDR2 FQGNSA. This CDR3 is built from 14 residues.

The V call is TRBV27, the J call TRBJ2-1; D is possibly TRBD1 (5 bases). V was clipped by 1 base and J by 4 bases, with 8 bases between them. The CDR3 has 14 amino acids. Germline V gives CDR1 MNHEY, CDR2 SMNVEV (reference sequence). The CDR3 region is CASSLWGRYNEQFF. The CDR3 region has the DNA TGTGCCAGCAGTTTATGGGGCAGGTACAATGAGCAGTTCTTC.

The rearrangement joins TRBV2 to TRBJ2-1; either TRBD1 or TRBD2 may supply D (5 bases each). Germline V gives CDR1 SNHLY, CDR2 FYNNEI. This CDR3 is built from 12 residues. V gave up 10 bases and J gave up 5 bases, with 12 bases separating them. The CDR3 loop is CATRETDNEQFF. The CDR3 DNA reads as TGTGCCACCAGGGAGACAGACAATGAGCAGTTCTTC. The whole variable domain, remainder taken from reference TRBV2 and TRBJ2-1, is EPEVTQTPSHQVTQMGQEVILRCVPISNHLYFYWYRQILGQKVEFLVSFYNNEISEKSEIFDDQFSVERPDGSNFTLKIRSTKLEDSAMYFCATRETDNEQFFGPGTRLTVL.

In this sample, this clonotype turned up many times. The chain joins TRBV7-6 to TRBJ2-5; 12 bases match TRBD2. This CDR3 comprises 16 residues. V lost 4 bases to trimming and J lost 3 bases; unmatched junction nucleotides: 6. Germline CDR1 and CDR2: SGHVS and FNYEAQ. The CDR3 nucleotides read TGTGCCAGCAGCTGGGGATCTAGCGGGGGGGAAGAGACCCAGTACTTC. This gives the protein CASSWGSSGGEETQYF.

This clonotype occurred a few times. The V gene is TRBV10-1, the J gene TRBJ1-1; D gene uncertain. The CDR3 covers 13 residues. V gave up 7 bases and J gave up 1 base, with 10 bases separating them. Germline V lookup: CDR1 WNHNN, CDR2 SYGVQD (reference sequence). CDR3: CASIPRRNTEAFF. CDR3 DNA: TGCGCCAGCATCCCTAGACGGAACACTGAAGCTTTCTTT.

This clonotype showed up many times. The chain combines TRBV6-1 with TRBJ1-5; D call uncertain. The V gene lost 1 base and the J gene lost 6 bases, with 7 bases spanning the gap. This CDR3 has 13 residues. Germline V gives CDR1 MNHNS, CDR2 SASEGT. CDR3 amino acids: CASSEVDRQPQHF. The CDR3 DNA follows: TGTGCCAGCAGTGAAGTGGATCGTCAGCCCCAGCATTTT.

This clonotype occurred many times. The chain joins TRBV7-2 to TRBJ2-4, with 10 nucleotides matching TRBD2. The V gene end was trimmed by 1 base and the J gene end by 7 bases; junction bases not matched to a gene: 4. Germline values: CDR1 SGHTA, CDR2 FQGNSA. This CDR3 contains 15 residues. The CDR3 protein is CASSLGLAGDNIQYF. The CDR3 DNA is TGTGCCAGCAGCTTAGGGCTAGCGGGGGATAACATTCAGTACTTC.

This clonotype was recorded at least ten times. J is TRBJ2-3 and V is TRBV6-5; TRBD1 matches 9 bases. V shed 5 bases and J 4 bases; nucleotides not matched to a gene: 7. CDR1 is MNHEY, CDR2 SVGAGI, per germline. This CDR3 region has 15 residues. The CDR3 region has the DNA TGTGCCAGCAGTCGTACAGGGGGCCTGGCAGATACGCAGTATTTT. Its translation: CASSRTGGLADTQYF.

V and J are TRBV15 and TRBJ1-2; 7 bases are a match to TRBD1. The ends lost 0 bases at V and 7 bases at J; junction bases unmatched: 8. CDR1 LNHNV and CDR2 YYDKDF come from the germline V gene (reference sequence). This CDR3 has 15 residues. CDR3 coding DNA: TGTGCCACCAGCAGAGATGGAAGGGGGCCTAGTGGCTACACCTTC. As protein: CATSRDGRGPSGYTF.

This clonotype was seen a few times. The V call is TRBV11-1, the J call TRBJ2-7; perhaps TRBD2 as D (6 bases). The CDR3 length is 13 residues. Trimming stripped 5 bases from V and 7 bases from J, with 15 bases between. The germline V gene has CDR1 SGHAT and CDR2 FQDESV (reference sequence). For the CDR3, the DNA is TGTGCCAGCAGCCCCCGGAGGGGTGTGGAGCAGTACTTC. Its protein product is CASSPRRGVEQYF. The entire variable domain, with the rest obtained from reference TRBV11-1 and TRBJ2-7, is as follows: EAEVAQSPRYKITEKSQAVAFWCDPISGHATLYWYRQILGQGPELLVQFQDESVVDDSQLPKDRFSAERLKGVDSTLKIQPAELGDSAMYLCASSPRRGVEQYFGPGTRLTVT.

This chain connects TRBV7-3 to TRBJ2-1, with 7 bases fitting TRBD1. This CDR3 is built from 15 residues. Germline values: CDR1 SGHTA, CDR2 FQGTGA. Trimming removed 5 bases from V and 6 bases from J; junction bases left unmatched: 10. In DNA, the CDR3 is TGTGCCAGCAGCCTAGGGATGGGACAGCTCAATGAGCAGTTCTTC. Protein sequence: CASSLGMGQLNEQFF.

The genes are TRBV14 and TRBJ2-1, with D unresolved. V lost 3 bases to trimming and J lost 6 bases, with 12 bases between them. The CDR3 is 14 residues long. Germline CDR1 SGHDN, CDR2 FVKESK. CDR3 sequence (DNA): TGTGCCAGCAGCCAGAATATGGGGTCCAATGAGCAGTTCTTC. It is translated as CASSQNMGSNEQFF.

This clonotype was detected a few times. The chain employs TRBV6-1 and TRBJ1-6; the D is unclear. Trimming removed 6 bases at V and 5 bases at J, with 8 bases between. CDR1 and CDR2 from the germline V gene are MNHNS and SASEGT. This CDR3 comprises 13 residues. The CDR3 DNA sequence: TGTGCCAGCAGGCCCGGCAATAATTCACCCCTCCACTTT. It translates to CASRPGNNSPLHF.

There are a few counts of this clonotype. The J gene is TRBJ2-3, the V gene TRBV9; D is ambiguous. Trimming cost V 4 bases and J 1 base, with 19 bases left between them. From germline, CDR1 is SGDLS and CDR2 YYNGEE. The CDR3 runs to 17 residues. The CDR3 sequence is CASSPIPDAEGTDTQYF. The CDR3 DNA sequence: TGTGCCAGCAGCCCCATCCCCGACGCCGAGGGCACAGATACGCAGTATTTT. The complete variable domain, with remaining parts taken from reference TRBV9 and TRBJ2-3, reads DSGVTQTPKHLITATGQRVTLRCSPRSGDLSVYWYQQSLDQGLQFLIQYYNGEERAKGNILERFSAQQFPDLHSELNLSSLELGDSALYFCASSPIPDAEGTDTQYFGPGTRLTVL.

The J gene is TRBJ2-4, the V gene TRBV10-3, with TRBD2 matching over 7 bases. The ends lost 3 bases at V and 1 base at J; junction bases unmatched: 15. CDR3 length equals 19 residues. Germline assignment: CDR1 ENHRY and CDR2 SYGVKD. In DNA form, the CDR3 reads TGTGCCATCAGTGATCCTAGCGGCGGGGCAGGGTCGGCCAAAAACATTCAGTACTTC. Its translation is CAISDPSGGAGSAKNIQYF.